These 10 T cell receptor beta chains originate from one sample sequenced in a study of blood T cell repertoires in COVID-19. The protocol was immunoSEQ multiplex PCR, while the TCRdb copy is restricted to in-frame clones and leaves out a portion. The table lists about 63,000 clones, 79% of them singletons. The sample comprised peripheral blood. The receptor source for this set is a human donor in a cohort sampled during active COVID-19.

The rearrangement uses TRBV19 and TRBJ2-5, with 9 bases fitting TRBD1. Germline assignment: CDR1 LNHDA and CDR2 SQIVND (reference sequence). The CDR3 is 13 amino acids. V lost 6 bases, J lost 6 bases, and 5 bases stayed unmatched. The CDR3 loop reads CASSTGGRQTQYF. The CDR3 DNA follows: TGTGCCAGTAGCACAGGGGGCAGGCAGACCCAGTACTTC.

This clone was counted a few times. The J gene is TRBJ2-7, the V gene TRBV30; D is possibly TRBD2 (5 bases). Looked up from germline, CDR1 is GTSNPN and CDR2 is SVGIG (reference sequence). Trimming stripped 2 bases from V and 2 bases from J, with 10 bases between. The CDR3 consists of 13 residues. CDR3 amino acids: CAWSPGYTYEQYF. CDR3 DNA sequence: TGTGCCTGGAGTCCGGGGTATACCTACGAGCAGTACTTC. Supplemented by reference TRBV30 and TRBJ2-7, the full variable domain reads SQTIHQWPATLVQPVGSPLSLECTVEGTSNPNLYWYRQAAGRGLQLLFYSVGIGQISSEVPQNLSASRPQDRQFILSSKKLLLSDSGFYLCAWSPGYTYEQYFGPGTRLTVT.

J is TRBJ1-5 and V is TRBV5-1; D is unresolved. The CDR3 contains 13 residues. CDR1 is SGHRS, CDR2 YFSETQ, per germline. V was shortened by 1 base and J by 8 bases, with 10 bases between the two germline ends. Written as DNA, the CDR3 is TGCGCCAGCAGCTTGACCCCTCGGGAGCCCCAGCATTTT. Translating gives CASSLTPREPQHF. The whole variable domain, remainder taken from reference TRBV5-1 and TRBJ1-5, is KAGVTQTPRYLIKTRGQQVTLSCSPISGHRSVSWYQQTPGQGLQFLFEYFSETQRNKGNFPGRFSGRQFSNSRSEMNVSTLELGDSALYLCASSLTPREPQHFGDGTRLSIL.

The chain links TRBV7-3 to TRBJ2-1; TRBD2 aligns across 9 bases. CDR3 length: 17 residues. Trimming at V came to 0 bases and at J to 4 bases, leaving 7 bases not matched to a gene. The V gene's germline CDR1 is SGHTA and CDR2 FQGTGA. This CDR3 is CASSLTVGSGSYNEQFF. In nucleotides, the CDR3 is TGTGCCAGCAGCTTAACAGTTGGTAGCGGGAGTTACAATGAGCAGTTCTTC.

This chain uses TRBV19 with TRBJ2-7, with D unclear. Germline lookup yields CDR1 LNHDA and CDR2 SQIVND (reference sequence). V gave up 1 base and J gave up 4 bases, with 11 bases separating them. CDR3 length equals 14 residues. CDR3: CASSIGGRPYEQYF. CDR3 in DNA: TGTGCCAGTAGTATAGGTGGCAGGCCTTACGAGCAGTACTTC.

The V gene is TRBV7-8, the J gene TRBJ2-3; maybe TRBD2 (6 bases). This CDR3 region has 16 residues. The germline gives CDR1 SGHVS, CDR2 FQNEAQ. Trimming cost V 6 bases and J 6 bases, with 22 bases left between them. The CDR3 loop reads CASSQIGGEPSDTQYF. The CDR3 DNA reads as TGTGCCAGCAGTCAGATCGGAGGGGAGCCCTCGGATACGCAGTATTTT.

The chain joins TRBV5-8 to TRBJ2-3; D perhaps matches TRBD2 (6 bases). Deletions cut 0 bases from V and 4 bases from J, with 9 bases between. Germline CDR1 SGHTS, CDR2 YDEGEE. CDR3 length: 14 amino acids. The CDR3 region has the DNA TGTGCCAGCAGCTTGGCCGGAGGGGCAGATACGCAGTATTTT. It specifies CASSLAGGADTQYF.

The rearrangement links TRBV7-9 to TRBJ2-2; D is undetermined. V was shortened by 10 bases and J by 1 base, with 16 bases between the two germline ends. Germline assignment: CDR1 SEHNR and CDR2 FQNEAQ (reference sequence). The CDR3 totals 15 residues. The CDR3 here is CAIETPRKNTGELFF. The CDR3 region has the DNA TGTGCCATAGAGACACCACGAAAGAACACCGGGGAGCTGTTTTTT. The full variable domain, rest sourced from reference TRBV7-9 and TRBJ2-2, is DTGVSQNPRHKITKRGQNVTFRCDPISEHNRLYWYRQTLGQGPEFLTYFQNEAQLEKSRLLSDRFSAERPKGSFSTLEIQRTEQGDSAMYLCAIETPRKNTGELFFGEGSRLTVL.

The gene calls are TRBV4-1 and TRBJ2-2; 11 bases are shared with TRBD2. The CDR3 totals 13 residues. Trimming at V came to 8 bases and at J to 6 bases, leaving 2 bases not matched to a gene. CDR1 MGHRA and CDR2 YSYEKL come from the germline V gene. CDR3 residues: CASRGLAAGELFF. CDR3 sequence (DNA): TGCGCCAGCCGGGGACTAGCGGCCGGGGAGCTGTTTTTT.

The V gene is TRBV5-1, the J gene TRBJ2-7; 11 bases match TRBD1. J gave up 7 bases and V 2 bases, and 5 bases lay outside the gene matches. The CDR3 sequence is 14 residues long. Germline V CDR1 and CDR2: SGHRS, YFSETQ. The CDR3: CASSFGQGAREQYF. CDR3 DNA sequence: TGCGCCAGCAGCTTCGGACAGGGGGCTCGGGAGCAGTACTTC.